A single sample gave rise to the 26 T cell receptor beta chains below, sequenced in a study of T cells after yellow fever vaccination. Each CDR3 protein is one row after TCRdb ran MiXCR on the 5' RACE reads. The sample consists of roughly 400,000 distinct CDR3 sequences, about 17% of them appearing once. This sample comprised PBMCs, obtained before the yellow fever booster vaccination. The source is a man younger than 35 who received the YFV17D yellow fever vaccine.

The J gene is TRBJ2-5, the V gene TRBV20-1; perhaps TRBD1 as D (8 bases). The germline V gene has CDR1 DFQATT and CDR2 SNEGSKA (reference sequence). The CDR3 runs to 13 residues. Trimming pared 5 bases from V and 4 bases from J, leaving 14 bases between. The CDR3 nucleotides are TGCAGTGCTGGGGGGGGACAGGCAGAGACCCAGTACTTC. Protein sequence: CSAGGGQAETQYF.

V is TRBV20-1 and J is TRBJ1-3; 9 bases fit TRBD1. V shed 1 base and J 1 base; nucleotides not matched to a gene: 8. Germline V gene sequence: CDR1 DFQATT, CDR2 SNEGSKA (reference sequence). The CDR3 runs to 17 residues. Here the CDR3 reads CSARVRTGEWSGNTIYF. The CDR3 DNA reads as TGCAGTGCTAGAGTAAGGACAGGGGAATGGTCTGGAAACACCATATATTTT.

J is TRBJ2-7 and V is TRBV7-9, with no clear D. Looked up from germline, CDR1 is SEHNR and CDR2 is FQNEAQ (reference sequence). The CDR3 is made up of 11 amino acids. The germline V and J ends were trimmed by 5 bases and 5 bases, with 7 bases remaining between them. The CDR3 DNA reads as TGTGCCAGCAGCGCCCCGGACGAGCAGTACTTC. Translating it yields CASSAPDEQYF.

The rearrangement joins TRBV10-3 to TRBJ1-1, with D tentatively TRBD1 (5 bases). V was cut by 5 bases and J by 2 bases, with 12 bases left in between. Germline CDR1 reads ENHRY; CDR2 reads SYGVKD. The CDR3 sequence is 14 residues long. The CDR3 here is CAISLEGFNTEAFF. The CDR3 nucleotides are TGTGCCATCAGTTTAGAGGGGTTTAACACTGAAGCTTTCTTT.

The chain links TRBV29-1 to TRBJ1-1, with unresolved D. The CDR3 consists of 13 residues. From germline, CDR1 is SQVTM and CDR2 ANQGSEA. V was trimmed by 7 bases and J by 5 bases, leaving 17 bases between them. The DNA for the CDR3 is TGCAGCGGGTCCCTAGGGAGGGAGACTGAAGCTTTCTTT. Translation gives CSGSLGRETEAFF.

The chain carries TRBV15 and TRBJ2-1; TRBD1 matches at 8 bases. Germline lookup yields CDR1 LNHNV and CDR2 YYDKDF (reference sequence). The CDR3 is 16 residues long. V trimming: 0 bases; J trimming: 8 bases; junction bases outside the gene matches: 9. The CDR3 DNA reads TGTGCCACCAGCAGAGATCCGCTGGGACAGGAAGATGAGCAGTTCTTC. Protein: CATSRDPLGQEDEQFF.

Ten or more counts support this clonotype. The junction and the germline gene differ at one end; a read error may be behind it. V gene TRBV5-1 combines with J gene TRBJ1-5, with a tentative D call TRBD1 (5 bases). Germline CDR1 is SGHRS and CDR2 is YFSETQ. This CDR3 is 13 amino acids long. The CDR3 region is CASSLQGNQPQHF. CDR3 nucleotide sequence: TGTGCCAGCAGCTTACAGGGCAATCAGCCCCAGCATTTT.

The gene calls are TRBV20-1 and TRBJ2-5, with 8 bases lining up with TRBD1. Germline CDR1 and CDR2: DFQATT and SNEGSKA (reference sequence). The V segment lost 6 bases and the J segment 1 base; nucleotides outside the gene matches: 10. The CDR3 spans 15 residues. CDR3 region: CSATTGDGRQETQYF. CDR3 coding DNA: TGCAGTGCCACGACAGGGGACGGGCGCCAAGAGACCCAGTACTTC.

This clonotype has ten or more counts. This chain connects TRBV5-6 to TRBJ2-7; 11 bases fit TRBD2. CDR1 is SGHDT, CDR2 YYEEEE, per germline. Trimming at V came to 0 bases and at J to 0 bases, leaving 2 bases not matched to a gene. This CDR3 is built from 16 residues. CDR3 region: CASSLASGGYSYEQYV. The CDR3 bases are TGTGCCAGCAGCTTGGCTAGCGGGGGGTACTCCTACGAGCAGTACGTC.

The chain has TRBV5-4 and TRBJ2-1; TRBD2 agrees at 7 bases. J gave up 10 bases and V 3 bases, and 10 bases lay outside the gene matches. The CDR3 is 14 amino acids. From germline, CDR1 is SGHNT and CDR2 YYREEE (reference sequence). The CDR3 is CASSSSAGMGEQFF. The CDR3 DNA is TGTGCCAGCAGCTCCTCAGCGGGGATGGGGGAGCAGTTCTTC.

This clonotype was detected only a few times. This chain connects TRBV20-1 to TRBJ2-7, with a weak D call TRBD2 (6 bases). With 6 bases removed from V and 6 bases from J, the gap between germline ends came to 18 bases. Germline CDR1 reads DFQATT; CDR2 reads SNEGSKA (reference sequence). CDR3 length: 13 residues. The CDR3: CSAKARQGGEQYF. The DNA for the CDR3 is TGCAGTGCCAAGGCGAGGCAGGGAGGCGAGCAGTACTTC.

This clonotype came up a few times. The genes are TRBV27 and TRBJ2-7, with D maybe TRBD1 (6 bases). Looked up from germline, CDR1 is MNHEY and CDR2 is SMNVEV (reference sequence). The length of the CDR3 is 14 residues. Trimming removed 5 bases at V and 5 bases at J, with 16 bases between. The CDR3 nucleotides are TGTGCCAGCAGTCCCGGGACAAGGGTTGACGAGCAGTACTTC. This codes for CASSPGTRVDEQYF.

V usage is TRBV20-1 and J usage is TRBJ2-7, with 9 bases aligning to TRBD2. The germline CDR1 and CDR2 sequences are DFQATT and SNEGSKA (reference sequence). The CDR3 is 15 amino acids. The J segment lost 2 bases and the V segment lost 2 bases, leaving 7 bases of the junction unmatched. The chain's CDR3 is CSARPWTSATYEQYF. CDR3 nucleotides: TGCAGTGCTAGACCCTGGACTAGCGCAACCTACGAGCAGTACTTC.

This clonotype turned up a few times. The chain recombines TRBV7-6 with TRBJ2-1, with 8 bases that match TRBD2. CDR3 length: 17 residues. Per the germline V gene, CDR1 is SGHVS and CDR2 is FNYEAQ. The V segment lost 4 bases and the J segment 8 bases; nucleotides outside the gene matches: 16. CDR3 loop: CASSSISGGPTWDEQFF. The CDR3 coding sequence is TGTGCCAGCAGCTCTATCAGCGGGGGCCCGACTTGGGATGAGCAGTTCTTC.

The chain has TRBV30 and TRBJ2-7, with a tentative D call TRBD2 (5 bases). V gave up 4 bases and J gave up 2 bases, with 12 bases separating them. CDR3 size: 13 residues. Germline CDR1 is GTSNPN and CDR2 is SVGIG (reference sequence). As DNA, the CDR3 is TGTGCCTGGAAAGGGCCGGGGACCTACGAGCAGTACTTC. This sequence encodes CAWKGPGTYEQYF.

This chain connects TRBV5-1 to TRBJ1-2, with 8 bases matching TRBD1. The CDR3 contains 14 residues. V shed 4 bases, J shed 7 bases, and the junction held 9 bases outside the gene matches. Germline lookup yields CDR1 SGHRS and CDR2 YFSETQ. This CDR3 is CASSPTNGQGGYTF. The CDR3 DNA reads as TGCGCCAGCAGCCCTACTAACGGACAGGGTGGCTACACCTTC.

The rearrangement links TRBV18 to TRBJ2-7; D is undetermined. V shed 3 bases and J shed 6 bases, with 9 bases lying between them. CDR1 is KGHSH and CDR2 is LQKENI in the germline V gene. The CDR3 is 12 residues long. The CDR3 spells CASSPSTREQYF. The CDR3 coding sequence is TGTGCCAGCTCACCTTCAACCCGCGAGCAGTACTTC.

This chain links TRBV27 with TRBJ2-7; weak D call: TRBD2 (7 bases). CDR1 is MNHEY and CDR2 is SMNVEV in the germline V gene (reference sequence). V lost 3 bases to trimming and J lost 3 bases, with 15 bases between them. The CDR3 consists of 15 residues. CDR3 sequence (DNA): TGTGCCAGCAGTTTCGGAGGGGGGGGGTACTACGAGCAGTACTTC. Translated, it gives CASSFGGGGYYEQYF.

The chain employs TRBV7-2 and TRBJ2-5, with TRBD1 matching over 7 bases. The CDR3 sequence is 15 residues long. CDR1 is SGHTA and CDR2 is FQGNSA in the germline V gene. The junction had 10 bases not matched to a gene; V was cut back by 4 bases and J by 5 bases. CDR3 nucleotide sequence: TGTGCCAGCAGCTCCCGGACAGGCTTCTCGGAGACCCAGTACTTC. It encodes CASSSRTGFSETQYF.

This clonotype was seen only a few times. V is TRBV9 and J is TRBJ2-2; the D gene is possibly TRBD1 (6 bases). Germline CDR1 is SGDLS and CDR2 is YYNGEE. The CDR3 has 15 residues. With 2 bases removed from V and 4 bases from J, the gap between germline ends came to 12 bases. In nucleotides, the CDR3 is TGTGCCAGCAGCGTGACAGGTTTAGGCACCGGGGAGCTGTTTTTT. Translation: CASSVTGLGTGELFF.

This clonotype showed up just a few times. This chain connects TRBV12-3 or TRBV12-4 to TRBJ2-3, with D possibly matching TRBD2 (7 bases). V gave up 10 bases and J gave up 4 bases, with 21 bases separating them. The CDR3 has 15 amino acids. This CDR3 is CATASWGGPADTQYF. The CDR3 DNA reads as TGTGCCACCGCCTCCTGGGGGGGCCCGGCAGATACGCAGTATTTT.

Only a few counts were recorded for this clonotype. The V gene is TRBV5-6, the J gene TRBJ2-3, with D possibly being TRBD2 (5 bases). V was trimmed by 4 bases and J by 11 bases, leaving 17 bases between them. Per germline, CDR1 SGHDT and CDR2 YYEEEE. This CDR3 comprises 13 residues. The CDR3 DNA reads TGTGCCAGCAGCCAAACCGGTCCGGCGGGGCAGTATTTT. Its protein is CASSQTGPAGQYF.

V is TRBV5-4 and J is TRBJ1-2, with 8 bases that match TRBD1. Per the germline V gene, CDR1 is SGHNT and CDR2 is YYREEE (reference sequence). Trimming took 4 bases from V and 3 from J; bases not matched to a gene: 5. This CDR3 comprises 14 residues. CDR3 sequence reads: CASSGLDRDYGYTF. For the CDR3, the DNA is TGTGCCAGCAGCGGATTGGACAGGGACTATGGCTACACCTTC.

This clonotype was detected a few times. The rearrangement links TRBV7-2 to TRBJ1-2, with D hard to call. V lost 1 base, J lost 2 bases, and 8 bases lay in between. CDR1 SGHTA and CDR2 FQGNSA come from the germline V gene. The CDR3 sequence is 14 residues long. CDR3 sequence (DNA): TGTGCCAGCAGCTTAGAGGGATTGAACTATGGCTACACCTTC. It yields the protein CASSLEGLNYGYTF.

The rearrangement uses TRBV2 and TRBJ1-2; 7 nucleotides match TRBD1. The V segment lost 6 bases and the J segment 2 bases; nucleotides outside the gene matches: 12. Per germline, CDR1 SNHLY and CDR2 FYNNEI. The CDR3 is made up of 16 amino acids. The CDR3 DNA follows: TGTGCCAGCAGGACAACAGGACAGGTCGCCAACTATGGCTACACCTTC. It codes for CASRTTGQVANYGYTF.

This clonotype occurred a few times. J is TRBJ2-1 and V is TRBV6-2 or TRBV6-3; D not resolved. The CDR3 covers 12 residues. Trimming pared 2 bases from V and 4 bases from J, leaving 3 bases between. Germline V gene lookup returns CDR1 MNHEY and CDR2 SVGEGT. This CDR3 is CASSYQYNEQFF. Here the CDR3 DNA reads TGTGCCAGCAGTTACCAATACAATGAGCAGTTCTTC.